This T cell receptor (beta chain) emerged from a study of persistence of HIV-infected CD4 T cells. The CDR3 extends over 15 amino acids. Germline CDR1 LNHDA, CDR2 SQIVND (reference sequence). Trimming at V came to 1 base and at J to 6 bases, leaving 3 bases not matched to a gene. General study findings and limits: Antigen-responding cells were enriched for degenerate expanded CDR3beta sequences. Rare CMV-responding cells carrying HIV-1 proviruses were not analyzed separately for TCR.

The immunoSEQ assay was version 4, run in survey mode. Libraries were prepared by immunoSEQ multiplex PCR; TCRdb keeps only in-frame clonotypes and omits some of them. The profile shows fewer than 45,000 clones, about 87% of them singletons. Cells were stimulated nonspecifically with anti-CD3/anti-CD28 magnetic beads. Responding CD4+ T cells were sorted by upregulation of both CD40 ligand and CD69. On this clone itself: The target antigen is unknown.

The gene calls are TRBV19 and TRBJ1-5, with TRBD1 matching 10 bases. The source of this sequence is an adult woman with HIV who was CMV-seropositive. The source material was CD4+ T cells sorted from PBMCs after roughly 18-hour stimulation, sampled from a patient who received antiretroviral therapy. The CDR3 DNA is TGTGCCAGTAGTATAGGACAGGGGGCGACTCAGCCCCAGCATTTT. Translated, it gives CASSIGQGATQPQHF.